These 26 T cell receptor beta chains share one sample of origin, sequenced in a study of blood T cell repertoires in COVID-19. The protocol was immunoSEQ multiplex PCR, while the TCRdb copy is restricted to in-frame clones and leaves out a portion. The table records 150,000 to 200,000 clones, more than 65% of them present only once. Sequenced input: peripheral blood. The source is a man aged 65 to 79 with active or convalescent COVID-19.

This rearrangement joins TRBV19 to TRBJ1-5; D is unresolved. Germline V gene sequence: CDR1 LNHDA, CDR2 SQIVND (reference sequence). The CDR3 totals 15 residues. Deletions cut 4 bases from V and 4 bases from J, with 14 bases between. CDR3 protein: CASSTLGSSNQPQHF. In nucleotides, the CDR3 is TGTGCCAGTAGTACCCTAGGGAGTTCGAATCAGCCCCAGCATTTT.

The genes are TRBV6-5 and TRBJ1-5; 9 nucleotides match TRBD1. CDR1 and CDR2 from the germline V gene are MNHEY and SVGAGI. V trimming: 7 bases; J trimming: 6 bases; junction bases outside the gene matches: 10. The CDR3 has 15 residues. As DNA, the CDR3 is TGTGCCAGCACCTTGGGACAGGGAATTGGTCAGCCCCAGCATTTT. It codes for CASTLGQGIGQPQHF.

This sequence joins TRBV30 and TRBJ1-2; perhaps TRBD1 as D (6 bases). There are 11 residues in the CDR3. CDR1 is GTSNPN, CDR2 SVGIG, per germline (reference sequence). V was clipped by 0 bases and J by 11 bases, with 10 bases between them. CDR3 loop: CAWSVGTHYTF. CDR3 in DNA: TGTGCCTGGAGTGTCGGGACACATTACACCTTC.

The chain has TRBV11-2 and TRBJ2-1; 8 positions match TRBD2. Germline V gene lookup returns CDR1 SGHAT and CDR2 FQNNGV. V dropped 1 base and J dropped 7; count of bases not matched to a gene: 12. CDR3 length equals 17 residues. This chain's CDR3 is CASSLVGLGSPWNEQFF. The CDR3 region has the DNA TGTGCCAGCAGCTTAGTGGGACTAGGGTCCCCCTGGAATGAGCAGTTCTTC.

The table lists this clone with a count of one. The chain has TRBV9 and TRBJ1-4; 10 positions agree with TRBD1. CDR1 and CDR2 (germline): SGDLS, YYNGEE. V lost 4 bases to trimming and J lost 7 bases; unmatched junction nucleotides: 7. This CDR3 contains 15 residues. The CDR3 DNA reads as TGTGCCAGCAGCCTCCAGGGACAGGGGCTTGAAAAACTGTTTTTT. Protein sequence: CASSLQGQGLEKLFF.

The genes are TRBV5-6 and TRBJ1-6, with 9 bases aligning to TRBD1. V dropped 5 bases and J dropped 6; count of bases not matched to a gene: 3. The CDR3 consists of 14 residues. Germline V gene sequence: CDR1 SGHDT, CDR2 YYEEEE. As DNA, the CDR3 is TGTGCCAGCAGAAGGACAGGGGTTAATTCACCCCTCCACTTT. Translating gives CASRRTGVNSPLHF. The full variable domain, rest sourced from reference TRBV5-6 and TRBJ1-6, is DAGVTQSPTHLIKTRGQQVTLRCSPKSGHDTVSWYQQALGQGPQFIFQYYEEEERQRGNFPDRFSGHQFPNYSSELNVNALLLGDSALYLCASRRTGVNSPLHFGNGTRLTVT.

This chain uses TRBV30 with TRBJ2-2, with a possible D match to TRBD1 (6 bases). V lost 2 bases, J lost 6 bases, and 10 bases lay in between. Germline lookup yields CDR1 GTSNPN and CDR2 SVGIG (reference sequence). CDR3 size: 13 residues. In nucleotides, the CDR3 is TGTGCCTGGAGTAACAGGGTGGCCGGGGAGCTGTTTTTT. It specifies CAWSNRVAGELFF.

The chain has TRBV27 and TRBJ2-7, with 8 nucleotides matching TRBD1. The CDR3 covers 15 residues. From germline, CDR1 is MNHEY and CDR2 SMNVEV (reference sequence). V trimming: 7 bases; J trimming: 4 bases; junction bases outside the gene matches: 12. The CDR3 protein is CASKGTGTGLYEQYF. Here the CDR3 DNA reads TGTGCCAGCAAGGGTACCGGGACAGGTCTATACGAGCAGTACTTC.

For the CDR3, the DNA is TGTGCCAGCAGTGCCTTGAACACCGGGGAGCTGTTTTTT. Translation: CASSALNTGELFF. The chain uses TRBV25-1 and TRBJ2-2; D not resolved. V was trimmed by 4 bases and J by 1 base, leaving 4 bases between them. The CDR3 runs to 13 residues. Looked up from germline, CDR1 is MGHDK and CDR2 is SYGVNS.

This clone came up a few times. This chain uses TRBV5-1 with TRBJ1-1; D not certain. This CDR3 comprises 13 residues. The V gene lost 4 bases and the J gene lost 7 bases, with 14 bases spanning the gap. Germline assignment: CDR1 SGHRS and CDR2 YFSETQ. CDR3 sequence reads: CASSRNTGNEAFF. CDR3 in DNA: TGCGCCAGCAGCCGAAACACCGGGAATGAAGCTTTCTTT.

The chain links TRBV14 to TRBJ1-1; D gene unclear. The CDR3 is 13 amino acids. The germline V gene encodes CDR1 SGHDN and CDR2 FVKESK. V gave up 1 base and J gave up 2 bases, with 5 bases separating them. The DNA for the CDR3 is TGTGCCAGCAGCCAAGTCAAAAACACTGAAGCTTTCTTT. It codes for CASSQVKNTEAFF.

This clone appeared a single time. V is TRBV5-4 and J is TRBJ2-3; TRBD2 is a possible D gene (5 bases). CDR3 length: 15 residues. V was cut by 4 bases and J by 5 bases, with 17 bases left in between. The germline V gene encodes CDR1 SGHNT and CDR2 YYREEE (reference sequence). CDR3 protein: CASSPAEGWGDTQYF. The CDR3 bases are TGTGCCAGCAGCCCGGCTGAGGGCTGGGGAGATACGCAGTATTTT.

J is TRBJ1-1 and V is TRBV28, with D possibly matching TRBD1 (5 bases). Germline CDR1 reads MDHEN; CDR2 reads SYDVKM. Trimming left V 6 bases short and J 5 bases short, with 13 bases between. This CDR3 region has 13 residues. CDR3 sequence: CASRPTGGTEAFF. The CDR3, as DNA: TGTGCCAGCAGGCCAACCGGGGGGACTGAAGCTTTCTTT.

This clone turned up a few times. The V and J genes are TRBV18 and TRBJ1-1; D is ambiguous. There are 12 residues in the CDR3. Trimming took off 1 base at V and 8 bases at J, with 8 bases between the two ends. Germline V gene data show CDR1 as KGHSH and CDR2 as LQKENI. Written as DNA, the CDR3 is TGTGCCAGCTCACCACTAGAAGAAGAAGCTTTCTTT. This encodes CASSPLEEEAFF.

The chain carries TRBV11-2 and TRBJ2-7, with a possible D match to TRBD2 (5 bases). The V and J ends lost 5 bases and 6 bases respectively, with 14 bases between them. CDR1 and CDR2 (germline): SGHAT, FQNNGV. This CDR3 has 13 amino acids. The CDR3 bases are TGTGCCAGCAGCCTAGCAGGTGGGAGCGAGCAGTACTTC. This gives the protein CASSLAGGSEQYF.

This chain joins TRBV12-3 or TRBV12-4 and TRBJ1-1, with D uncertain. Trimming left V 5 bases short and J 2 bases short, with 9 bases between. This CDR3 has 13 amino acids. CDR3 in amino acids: CASSLNTNTEAFF. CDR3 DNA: TGTGCCAGCAGTCTGAACACAAACACTGAAGCTTTCTTT.

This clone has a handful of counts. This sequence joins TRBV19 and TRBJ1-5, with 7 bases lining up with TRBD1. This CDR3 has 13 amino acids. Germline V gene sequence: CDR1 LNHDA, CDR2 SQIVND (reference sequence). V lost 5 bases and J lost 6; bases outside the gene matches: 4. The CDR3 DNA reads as TGTGCCAGTAGTGACAGGGTGGGTCAGCCCCAGCATTTT. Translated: CASSDRVGQPQHF. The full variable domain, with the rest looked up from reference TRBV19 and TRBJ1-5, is DGGITQSPKYLFRKEGQNVTLSCEQNLNHDAMYWYRQDPGQGLRLIYYSQIVNDFQKGDIAEGYSVSREKKESFPLTVTSAQKNPTAFYLCASSDRVGQPQHFGDGTRLSIL.

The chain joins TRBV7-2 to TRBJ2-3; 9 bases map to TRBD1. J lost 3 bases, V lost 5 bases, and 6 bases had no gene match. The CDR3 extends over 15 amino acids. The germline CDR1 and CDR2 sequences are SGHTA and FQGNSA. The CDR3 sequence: CASSLDRGKTDTQYF. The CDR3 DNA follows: TGTGCCAGCAGCCTTGACAGGGGGAAGACAGATACGCAGTATTTT.

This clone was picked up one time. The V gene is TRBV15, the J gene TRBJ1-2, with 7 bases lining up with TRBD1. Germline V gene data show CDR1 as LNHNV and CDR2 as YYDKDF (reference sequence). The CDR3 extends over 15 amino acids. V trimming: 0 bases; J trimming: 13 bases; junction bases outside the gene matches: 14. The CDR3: CATSRDTTSGGVFTF. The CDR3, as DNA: TGTGCCACCAGCAGAGATACTACGTCAGGGGGAGTATTCACCTTC.

The CDR3 loop is CASSFLTPKGSPLHF. The CDR3, as DNA: TGTGCCAGCAGTTTCTTGACTCCTAAGGGGTCACCCCTCCACTTT. The chain has TRBV28 and TRBJ1-6; D is perhaps TRBD1 (5 bases). The germline V gene has CDR1 MDHEN and CDR2 SYDVKM. The CDR3 contains 15 residues. The germline V and J ends were trimmed by 3 bases and 10 bases, with 16 bases remaining between them. The variable domain in full, completed from reference TRBV28 and TRBJ1-6, reads DVKVTQSSRYLVKRTGEKVFLECVQDMDHENMFWYRQDPGLGLRLIYFSYDVKMKEKGDIPEGYSVSREKKERFSLILESASTNQTSMYLCASSFLTPKGSPLHFGNGTRLTVT.

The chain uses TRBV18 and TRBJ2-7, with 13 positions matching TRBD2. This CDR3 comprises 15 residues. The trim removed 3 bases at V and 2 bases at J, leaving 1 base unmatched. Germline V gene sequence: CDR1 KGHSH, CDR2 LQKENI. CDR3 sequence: CASSPGTSGTYEQYF. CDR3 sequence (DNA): TGTGCCAGCTCACCCGGGACTAGCGGGACCTACGAGCAGTACTTC.

CDR3 amino acids: CASSSAGGWTGELFF. The DNA of the CDR3 is TGTGCCAGCAGTTCGGCCGGGGGTTGGACCGGGGAGCTGTTTTTT. The chain is built from TRBV6-2 or TRBV6-3 and TRBJ2-2; a weak D match, TRBD2 (6 bases). In germline, CDR1 is MNHEY, CDR2 SVGEGT. V dropped 4 bases and J dropped 5 bases, with 14 bases sitting between them. This CDR3 spans 15 amino acids.

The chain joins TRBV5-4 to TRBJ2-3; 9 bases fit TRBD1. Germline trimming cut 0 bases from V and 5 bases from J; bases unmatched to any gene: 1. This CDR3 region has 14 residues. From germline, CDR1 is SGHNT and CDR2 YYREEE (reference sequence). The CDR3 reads CASSLGTGVDTQYF. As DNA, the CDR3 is TGTGCCAGCAGCTTGGGGACAGGGGTAGATACGCAGTATTTT. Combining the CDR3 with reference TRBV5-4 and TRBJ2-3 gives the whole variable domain ETGVTQSPTHLIKTRGQQVTLRCSSQSGHNTVSWYQQALGQGPQFIFQYYREEENGRGNFPPRFSGLQFPNYSSELNVNALELDDSALYLCASSLGTGVDTQYFGPGTRLTVL.

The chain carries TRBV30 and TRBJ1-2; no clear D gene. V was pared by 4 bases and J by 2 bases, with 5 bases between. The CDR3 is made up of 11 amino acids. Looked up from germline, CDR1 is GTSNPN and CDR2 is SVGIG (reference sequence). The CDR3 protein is CAWKRNYGYTF. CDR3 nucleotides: TGTGCCTGGAAGAGGAACTATGGCTACACCTTC.

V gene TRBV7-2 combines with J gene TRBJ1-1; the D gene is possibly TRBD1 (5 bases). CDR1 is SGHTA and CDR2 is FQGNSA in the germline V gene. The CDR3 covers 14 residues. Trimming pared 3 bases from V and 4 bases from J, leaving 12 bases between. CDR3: CASSLARRGTEAFF. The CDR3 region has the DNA TGTGCCAGCAGCTTGGCACGAAGGGGCACTGAAGCTTTCTTT.

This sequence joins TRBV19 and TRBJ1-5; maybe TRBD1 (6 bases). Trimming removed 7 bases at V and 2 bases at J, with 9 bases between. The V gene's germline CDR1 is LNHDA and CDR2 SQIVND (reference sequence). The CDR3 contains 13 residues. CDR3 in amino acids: CASKDRGNQPQHF. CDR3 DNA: TGTGCCAGTAAGGACAGAGGCAATCAGCCCCAGCATTTT. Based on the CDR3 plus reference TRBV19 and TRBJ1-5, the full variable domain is DGGITQSPKYLFRKEGQNVTLSCEQNLNHDAMYWYRQDPGQGLRLIYYSQIVNDFQKGDIAEGYSVSREKKESFPLTVTSAQKNPTAFYLCASKDRGNQPQHFGDGTRLSIL.